These T cell receptor beta chains were read from a single sample in a study of blood T cells in healthy people across ages. TCRdb re-analysed the 5' RACE reads in MiXCR, keeping a single row per CDR3 protein. The sample holds 800,000 or so distinct CDR3 sequences, roughly 25% seen once. In addition, the sample was reused for a study of T cells of mothers and their children.

Sequencing used blood. Every receptor here comes from a boy between 10 and 17 years old in good health. Each CDR3 is given with its conserved first and last residue. The order of the fields is clone size, V gene, CDR3 protein. Clone size is given for some rows only: seen once, a few or many times, or a class if the clone is expanded.

abundance: -; v_gene: TRBV5-1; CDR3aa: CASSLPPDSGQYF
abundance: few; v_gene: TRBV7-8; CDR3aa: CASSSAGSPQETQYF
abundance: -; v_gene: TRBV20-1; CDR3aa: CSAPSPGVWFGYTF
abundance: few; v_gene: TRBV6-6; CDR3aa: CASSSTGLGKNTEAFF
abundance: -; v_gene: TRBV6-8; CDR3aa: CATQRGVSYNEQFF
abundance: -; v_gene: TRBV20-1; CDR3aa: CSAITTDGTYGYTF
abundance: -; v_gene: TRBV4-1; CDR3aa: CASRATGGGGYTF
abundance: -; v_gene: TRBV5-6; CDR3aa: CASSTGDRAKSEANVLTF
abundance: -; v_gene: TRBV6-5; CDR3aa: CASSYDSGTVPPYGYTF
abundance: -; v_gene: TRBV4-2; CDR3aa: CASSQGGDFHGYTF
abundance: few; v_gene: TRBV28; CDR3aa: CASSSAGTAFTGELFF
abundance: -; v_gene: TRBV15; CDR3aa: CATSGTGVYGYTF
abundance: few; v_gene: TRBV14; CDR3aa: CASSREWSDTQYF
abundance: few; v_gene: TRBV4-3; CDR3aa: CASSQVGGGYLEQFF
abundance: -; v_gene: TRBV7-2; CDR3aa: CASSHLRGAGEKLFF
abundance: -; v_gene: TRBV20-1; CDR3aa: CSASGTGRYEQYF
abundance: -; v_gene: TRBV28; CDR3aa: CASSPTHQETQYF
abundance: -; v_gene: TRBV29-1; CDR3aa: CSVDGGAGGYTF
abundance: few; v_gene: TRBV10-3; CDR3aa: CAISEKGQGPREQYF
abundance: few; v_gene: TRBV7-9; CDR3aa: CASSHRDLAKNIQYF
abundance: -; v_gene: TRBV28; CDR3aa: CASSLPSGNTGELFF
abundance: few; v_gene: TRBV4-2; CDR3aa: CASSQDSSYEQYF
abundance: few; v_gene: TRBV9; CDR3aa: CASSPGRRANYGYTF
abundance: once; v_gene: TRBV7-9; CDR3aa: CASSLEGGVTEAFF
abundance: -; v_gene: TRBV29-1; CDR3aa: CSVVRTGEELYEQYF
abundance: -; v_gene: TRBV6-1; CDR3aa: CASSEASSYEQYF
abundance: -; v_gene: TRBV12-3/TRBV12-4; CDR3aa: CASSTRDVRDTQYF
abundance: few; v_gene: TRBV15; CDR3aa: CATSRDYSQPQHF
abundance: -; v_gene: TRBV20-1; CDR3aa: CSARDLDRVGNTIYF
abundance: -; v_gene: TRBV30; CDR3aa: CAWSSGNNQPQHF
abundance: few; v_gene: TRBV27; CDR3aa: CANSLNADSYSNQPQHF
abundance: few; v_gene: TRBV7-2; CDR3aa: CASSSPGHYNEQFF
abundance: few; v_gene: TRBV14; CDR3aa: CASSQGAGQNNSPLHF
abundance: few; v_gene: TRBV12-3/TRBV12-4; CDR3aa: CASSFGDRGPEQYF
abundance: -; v_gene: TRBV28; CDR3aa: CASSRRRGGRPQYF
abundance: -; v_gene: TRBV27; CDR3aa: CASSFTWGETQYF
abundance: few; v_gene: TRBV7-6; CDR3aa: CASSYLPLGTSGGLLGQETQYF
abundance: few; v_gene: TRBV5-4; CDR3aa: CASSLLAGTPLGETQRF
abundance: few; v_gene: TRBV12-3/TRBV12-4; CDR3aa: CASSLAGEGYEQYF
abundance: -; v_gene: TRBV7-8; CDR3aa: CASSSRGTWNTGELFF
abundance: -; v_gene: TRBV29-1; CDR3aa: CSTGDNEQFF